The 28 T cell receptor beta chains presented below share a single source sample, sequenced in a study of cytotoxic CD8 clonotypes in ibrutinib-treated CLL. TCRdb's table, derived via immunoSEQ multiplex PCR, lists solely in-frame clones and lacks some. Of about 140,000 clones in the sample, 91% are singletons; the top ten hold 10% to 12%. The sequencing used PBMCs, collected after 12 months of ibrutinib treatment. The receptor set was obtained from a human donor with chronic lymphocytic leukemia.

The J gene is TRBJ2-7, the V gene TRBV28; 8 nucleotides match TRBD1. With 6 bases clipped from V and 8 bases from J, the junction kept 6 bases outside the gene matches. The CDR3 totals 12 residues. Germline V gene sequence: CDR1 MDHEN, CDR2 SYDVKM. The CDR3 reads CASRETGEQQYF. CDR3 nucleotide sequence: TGTGCCAGCAGGGAGACAGGGGAACAGCAGTACTTC.

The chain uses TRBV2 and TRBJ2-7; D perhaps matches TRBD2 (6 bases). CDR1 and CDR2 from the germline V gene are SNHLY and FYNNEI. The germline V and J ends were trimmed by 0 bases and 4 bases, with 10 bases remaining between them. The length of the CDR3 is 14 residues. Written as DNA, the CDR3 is TGTGCCAGCAGTGAAGCCGGGAGTCTTTACGAGCAGTACTTC. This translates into CASSEAGSLYEQYF.

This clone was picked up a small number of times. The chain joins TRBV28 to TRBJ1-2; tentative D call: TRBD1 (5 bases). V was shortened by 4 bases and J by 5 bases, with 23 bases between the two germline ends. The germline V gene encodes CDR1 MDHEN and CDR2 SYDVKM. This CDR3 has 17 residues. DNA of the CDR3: TGTGCCAGCAGTTACACCAGGGTGGAACGATCCCCTTATGGCTACACCTTC. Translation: CASSYTRVERSPYGYTF.

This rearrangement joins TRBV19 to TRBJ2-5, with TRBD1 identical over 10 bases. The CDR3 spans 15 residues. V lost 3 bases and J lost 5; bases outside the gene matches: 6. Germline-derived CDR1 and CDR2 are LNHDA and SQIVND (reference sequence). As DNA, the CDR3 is TGTGCCAGTAGTATCGGGGACAGGGGTCCGGAGACCCAGTACTTC. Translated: CASSIGDRGPETQYF.

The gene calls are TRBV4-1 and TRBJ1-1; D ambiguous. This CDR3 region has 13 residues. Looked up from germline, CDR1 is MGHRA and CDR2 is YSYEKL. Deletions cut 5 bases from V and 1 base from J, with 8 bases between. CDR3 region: CASSEGGNTEAFF. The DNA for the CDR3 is TGCGCCAGCAGCGAGGGAGGGAACACTGAAGCTTTCTTT.

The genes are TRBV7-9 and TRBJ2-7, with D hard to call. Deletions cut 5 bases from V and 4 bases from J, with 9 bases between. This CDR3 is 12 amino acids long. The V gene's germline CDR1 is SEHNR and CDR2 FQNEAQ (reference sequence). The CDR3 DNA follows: TGTGCCAGCAGCCCGAACACGTACGAGCAGTACTTC. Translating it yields CASSPNTYEQYF.

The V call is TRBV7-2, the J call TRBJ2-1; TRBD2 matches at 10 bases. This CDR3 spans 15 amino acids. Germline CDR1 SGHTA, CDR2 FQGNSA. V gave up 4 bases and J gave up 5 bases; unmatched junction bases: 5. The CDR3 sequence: CASSSRGLADNEQFF. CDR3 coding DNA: TGTGCCAGCAGCTCCCGTGGACTAGCGGACAATGAGCAGTTCTTC.

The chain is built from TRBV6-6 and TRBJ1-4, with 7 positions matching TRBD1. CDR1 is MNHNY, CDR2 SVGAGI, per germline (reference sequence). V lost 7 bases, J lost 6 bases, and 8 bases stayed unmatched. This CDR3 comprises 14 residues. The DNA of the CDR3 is TGTGCCAGCACCTACGGGCAGGGGGATGAAAAACTGTTTTTT. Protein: CASTYGQGDEKLFF.

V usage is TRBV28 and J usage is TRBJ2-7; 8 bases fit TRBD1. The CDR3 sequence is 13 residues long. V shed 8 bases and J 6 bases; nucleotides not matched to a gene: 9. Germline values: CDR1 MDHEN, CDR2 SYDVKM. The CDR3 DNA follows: TGTGCCAGCTCCCGTGTGACAGGGGTCGAGCAGTACTTC. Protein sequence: CASSRVTGVEQYF.

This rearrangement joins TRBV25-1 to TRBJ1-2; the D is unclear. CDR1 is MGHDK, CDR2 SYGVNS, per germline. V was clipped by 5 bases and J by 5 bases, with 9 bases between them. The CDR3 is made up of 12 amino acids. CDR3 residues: CASSQSLYGYTF. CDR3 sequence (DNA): TGTGCCAGCAGTCAATCCTTATATGGCTACACCTTC.

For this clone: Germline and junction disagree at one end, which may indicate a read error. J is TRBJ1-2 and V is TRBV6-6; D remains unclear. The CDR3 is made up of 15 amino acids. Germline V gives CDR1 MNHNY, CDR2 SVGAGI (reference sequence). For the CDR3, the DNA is TGTGCCAGCAGCTACAATGGCAGAGAAATATGGCTACATCCCTTC. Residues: CASSYNGREIWLHPF.

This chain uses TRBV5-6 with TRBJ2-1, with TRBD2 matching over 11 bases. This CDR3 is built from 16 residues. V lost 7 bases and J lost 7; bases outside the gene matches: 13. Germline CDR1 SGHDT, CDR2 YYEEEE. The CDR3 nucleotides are TGTGCCAGCTCGGCGATGGGACTAGCGGTGTTTAATGAGCAGTTCTTC. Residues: CASSAMGLAVFNEQFF.

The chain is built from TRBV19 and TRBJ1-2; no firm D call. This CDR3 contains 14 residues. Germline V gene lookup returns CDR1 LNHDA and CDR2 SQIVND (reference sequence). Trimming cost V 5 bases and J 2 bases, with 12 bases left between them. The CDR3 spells CASSLSGLNYGYTF. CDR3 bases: TGTGCCAGTAGTCTCTCAGGTTTGAACTATGGCTACACCTTC.

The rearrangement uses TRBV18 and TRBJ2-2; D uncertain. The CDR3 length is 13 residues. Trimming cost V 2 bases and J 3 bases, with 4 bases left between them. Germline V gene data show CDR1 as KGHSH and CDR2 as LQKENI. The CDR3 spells CASSPTDTGELFF. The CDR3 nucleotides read TGTGCCAGCTCACCAACGGACACCGGGGAGCTGTTTTTT.

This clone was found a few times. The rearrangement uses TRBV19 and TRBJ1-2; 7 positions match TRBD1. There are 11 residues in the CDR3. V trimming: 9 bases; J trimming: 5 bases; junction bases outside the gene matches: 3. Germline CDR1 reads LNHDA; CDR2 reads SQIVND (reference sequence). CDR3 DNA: TGTGCCAGCGGGACAGCTTATGGCTACACCTTC. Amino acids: CASGTAYGYTF.

CDR3 in amino acids: CASSPYLLADNYEQYF. CDR3 bases: TGTGCCAGCTCACCATATTTACTAGCGGATAACTACGAGCAGTACTTC. The genes are TRBV18 and TRBJ2-7; 8 nucleotides line up with TRBD2. CDR3 size: 16 residues. In germline, CDR1 is KGHSH, CDR2 LQKENI. The J segment lost 3 bases and the V segment lost 2 bases, leaving 9 bases of the junction unmatched.

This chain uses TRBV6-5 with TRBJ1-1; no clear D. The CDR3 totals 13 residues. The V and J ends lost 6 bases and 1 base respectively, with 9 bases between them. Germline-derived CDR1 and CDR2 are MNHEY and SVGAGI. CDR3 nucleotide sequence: TGTGCCAGCAGACTTGGAGGGAACACTGAAGCTTTCTTT. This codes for CASRLGGNTEAFF.

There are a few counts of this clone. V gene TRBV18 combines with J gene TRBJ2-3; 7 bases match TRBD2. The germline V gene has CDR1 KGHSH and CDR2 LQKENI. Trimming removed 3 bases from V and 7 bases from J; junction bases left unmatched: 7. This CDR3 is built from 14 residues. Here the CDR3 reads CASSPGTGGNTQYF. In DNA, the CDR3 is TGTGCCAGCTCACCCGGGACGGGGGGAAATACGCAGTATTTT. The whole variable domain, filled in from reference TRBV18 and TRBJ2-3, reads NAGVMQNPRHLVRRRGQEARLRCSPMKGHSHVYWYRQLPEEGLKFMVYLQKENIIDESGMPKERFSAEFPKEGPSILRIQQVVRGDSAAYFCASSPGTGGNTQYFGPGTRLTVL.

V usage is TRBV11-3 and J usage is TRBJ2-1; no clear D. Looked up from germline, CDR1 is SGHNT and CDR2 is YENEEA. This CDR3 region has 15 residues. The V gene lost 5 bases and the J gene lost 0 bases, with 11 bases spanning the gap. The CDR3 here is CASSPARYSYNEQFF. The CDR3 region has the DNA TGTGCCAGCAGCCCTGCCCGGTACTCCTACAATGAGCAGTTCTTC.

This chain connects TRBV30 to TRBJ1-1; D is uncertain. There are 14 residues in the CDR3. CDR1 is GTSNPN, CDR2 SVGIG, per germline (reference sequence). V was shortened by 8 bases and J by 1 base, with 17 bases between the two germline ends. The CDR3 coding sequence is TGTGCCCGGCTAGGCGACACTTCGAACACTGAAGCTTTCTTT. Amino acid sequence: CARLGDTSNTEAFF.

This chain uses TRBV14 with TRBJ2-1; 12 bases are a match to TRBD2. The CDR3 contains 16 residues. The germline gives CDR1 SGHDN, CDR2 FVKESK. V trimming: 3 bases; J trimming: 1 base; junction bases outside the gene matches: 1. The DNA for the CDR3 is TGTGCCAGCAGCCACCTAGCGGGAGGGTCCTACAATGAGCAGTTCTTC. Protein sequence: CASSHLAGGSYNEQFF.

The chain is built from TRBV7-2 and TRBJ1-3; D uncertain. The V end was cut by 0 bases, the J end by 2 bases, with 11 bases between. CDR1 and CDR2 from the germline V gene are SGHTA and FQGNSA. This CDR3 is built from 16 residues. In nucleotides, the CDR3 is TGTGCCAGCAGCTTAGCCGCGGACCGGGCTGGAAACACCATATATTTT. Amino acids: CASSLAADRAGNTIYF.

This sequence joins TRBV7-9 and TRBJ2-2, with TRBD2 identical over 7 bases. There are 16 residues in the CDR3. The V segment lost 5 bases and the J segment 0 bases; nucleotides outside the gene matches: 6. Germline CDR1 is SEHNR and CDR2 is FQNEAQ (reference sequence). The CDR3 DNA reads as TGTGCCAGCAGCCACAGAGCGGGACCGAACACCGGGGAGCTGTTTTTT. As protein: CASSHRAGPNTGELFF.

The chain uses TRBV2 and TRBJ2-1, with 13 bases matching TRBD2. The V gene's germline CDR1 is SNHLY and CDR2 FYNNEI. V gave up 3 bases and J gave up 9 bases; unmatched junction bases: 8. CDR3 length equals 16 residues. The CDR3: CASSDARTSGSGEQFF. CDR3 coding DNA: TGTGCCAGCAGTGACGCCCGGACTAGCGGGAGCGGTGAGCAGTTCTTC.

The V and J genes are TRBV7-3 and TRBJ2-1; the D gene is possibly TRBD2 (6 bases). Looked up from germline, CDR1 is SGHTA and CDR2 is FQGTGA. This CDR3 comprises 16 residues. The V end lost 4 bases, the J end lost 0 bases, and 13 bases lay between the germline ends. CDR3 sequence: CASSSVAVNSYNEQFF. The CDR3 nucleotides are TGTGCCAGCAGCTCAGTAGCGGTGAACTCCTACAATGAGCAGTTCTTC. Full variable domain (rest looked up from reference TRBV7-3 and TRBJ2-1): GAGVSQTPSNKVTEKGKYVELRCDPISGHTALYWYRQSLGQGPEFLIYFQGTGAADDSGLPNDRFFAVRPEGSVSTLKIQRTERGDSAVYLCASSSVAVNSYNEQFFGPGTRLTVL.

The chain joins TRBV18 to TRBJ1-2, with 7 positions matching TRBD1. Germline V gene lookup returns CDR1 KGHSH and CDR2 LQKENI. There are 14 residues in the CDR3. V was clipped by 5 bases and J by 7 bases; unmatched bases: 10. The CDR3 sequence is CASSSREGAGGYTF. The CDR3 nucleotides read TGTGCCAGCTCATCCCGGGAGGGGGCTGGTGGCTACACCTTC. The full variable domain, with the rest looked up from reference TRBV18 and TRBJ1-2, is NAGVMQNPRHLVRRRGQEARLRCSPMKGHSHVYWYRQLPEEGLKFMVYLQKENIIDESGMPKERFSAEFPKEGPSILRIQQVVRGDSAAYFCASSSREGAGGYTFGSGTRLTVV.

CDR3 DNA sequence: TGTGCCAGCTCACCACTAGGACCGGGACAGAGTATCAACAATGAGCAGTTCTTC. Amino acid sequence: CASSPLGPGQSINNEQFF. V and J are TRBV18 and TRBJ2-1; 7 bases align to TRBD1. This CDR3 spans 18 amino acids. V was clipped by 1 base and J by 5 bases; unmatched bases: 14. Germline CDR1 and CDR2: KGHSH and LQKENI.

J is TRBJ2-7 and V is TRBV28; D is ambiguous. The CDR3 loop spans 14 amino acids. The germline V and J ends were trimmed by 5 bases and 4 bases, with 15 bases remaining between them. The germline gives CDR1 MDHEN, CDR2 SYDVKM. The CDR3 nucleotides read TGTGCCAGCAGTATCGGGCCCGGTTTTTACGAGCAGTACTTC. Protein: CASSIGPGFYEQYF.